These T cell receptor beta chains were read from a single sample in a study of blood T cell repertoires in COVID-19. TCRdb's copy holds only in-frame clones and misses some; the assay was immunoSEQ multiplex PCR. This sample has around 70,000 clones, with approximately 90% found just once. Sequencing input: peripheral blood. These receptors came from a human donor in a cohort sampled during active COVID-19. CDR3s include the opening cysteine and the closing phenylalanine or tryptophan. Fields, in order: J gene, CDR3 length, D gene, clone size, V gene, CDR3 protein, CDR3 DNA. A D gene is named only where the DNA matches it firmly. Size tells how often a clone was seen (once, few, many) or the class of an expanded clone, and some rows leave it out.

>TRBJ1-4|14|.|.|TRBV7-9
CASSLGSVNEKLFF
TGTGCCAGCAGCTTAGGTTCAGTTAATGAAAAACTGTTTTTT
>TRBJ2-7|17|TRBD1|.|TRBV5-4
CASIVDRGQGRNYEQYF
TGTGCCAGCATCGTGGACCGGGGACAGGGGCGTAACTACGAGCAGTACTTC
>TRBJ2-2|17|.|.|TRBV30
CAWREGRGGLNTGELFF
TGTGCCTGGAGGGAAGGACGCGGGGGCCTGAACACCGGGGAGCTGTTTTTT
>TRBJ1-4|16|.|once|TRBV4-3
CASSQDSGRSNEKLFF
TGCGCCAGCAGCCAAGATTCAGGGAGGTCTAATGAAAAACTGTTTTTT
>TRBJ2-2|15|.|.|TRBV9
CASSVRTGNTGELFF
TGTGCCAGCAGCGTACGAACAGGGAACACCGGGGAGCTGTTTTTT
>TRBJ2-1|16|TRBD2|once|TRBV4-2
CASSQDIIAGVTEQFF
TGTGCCAGCAGCCAAGATATAATAGCGGGAGTGACTGAGCAGTTCTTC
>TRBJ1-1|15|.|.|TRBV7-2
CASSYRGGENTEAFF
TGTGCCAGCAGCTATCGGGGGGGGGAAAACACTGAAGCTTTCTTT
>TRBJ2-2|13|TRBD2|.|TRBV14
CASRTSGSGELFF
TGTGCCAGCAGGACGAGCGGGAGCGGGGAGCTGTTTTTT
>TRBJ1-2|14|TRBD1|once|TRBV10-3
CAIGTGDLNYGYTF
TGTGCCATCGGAACAGGGGATTTAAACTATGGCTACACCTTC
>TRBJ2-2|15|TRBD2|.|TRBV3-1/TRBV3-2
CASRSLAGGTGELFF
TGTGCCAGCAGATCCCTAGCGGGCGGCACCGGGGAGCTGTTTTTT
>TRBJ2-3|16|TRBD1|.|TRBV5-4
CASSPGTGGETDTQYF
TGTGCCAGCAGCCCGGGGACAGGGGGCGAGACAGATACGCAGTATTTT
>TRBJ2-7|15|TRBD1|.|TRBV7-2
CASSLDRESSYEQYF
TGTGCCAGCAGCCTCGACAGGGAAAGTTCCTACGAGCAGTACTTC
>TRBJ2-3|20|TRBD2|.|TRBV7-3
CASSNPGGSGRKTGTDTQYF
TGTGCCAGCAGCAACCCCGGTGGTAGCGGGAGGAAGACAGGCACAGATACGCAGTATTTT
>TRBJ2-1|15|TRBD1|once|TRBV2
CASTPDRGIYNEQFF
TGTGCCAGCACTCCCGACAGGGGAATCTACAATGAGCAGTTCTTC
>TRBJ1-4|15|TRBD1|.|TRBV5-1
CASSLPGQNNEKLFF
TGCGCCAGCAGCTTGCCGGGACAGAACAATGAAAAACTGTTTTTT
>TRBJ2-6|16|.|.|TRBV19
CASSWRNRDGANVLTF
TGTGCCAGTAGTTGGAGGAACAGGGACGGGGCCAACGTCCTGACTTTC
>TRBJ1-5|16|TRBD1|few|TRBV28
CASSFPQGAVDQPQHF
TGTGCCAGCAGTTTCCCTCAGGGGGCTGTCGATCAGCCCCAGCATTTT
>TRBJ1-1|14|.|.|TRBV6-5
CASTPGDGSTEAFF
TGTGCCAGCACACCAGGGGATGGGAGCACTGAAGCTTTCTTT
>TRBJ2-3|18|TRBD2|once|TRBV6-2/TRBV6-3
CASSYSHTSGGYTDTQYF
TGTGCCAGCAGTTACTCCCATACCAGCGGGGGGTACACAGATACGCAGTATTTT
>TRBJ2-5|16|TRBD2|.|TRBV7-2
CASSPSPGLAEETQYF
TGTGCCAGCAGCCCGTCCCCGGGACTAGCGGAAGAGACCCAGTACTTC
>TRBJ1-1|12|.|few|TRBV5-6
CASRFEGGEAFF
TGTGCCAGCAGGTTTGAGGGAGGTGAAGCTTTCTTT
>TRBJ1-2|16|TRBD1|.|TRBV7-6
CASSPGGTGAFYGYTF
TGTGCCAGCAGCCCGGGCGGGACAGGGGCTTTCTATGGCTACACCTTC
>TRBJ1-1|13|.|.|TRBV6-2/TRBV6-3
CASSWRGPFEAFF
TGTGCCAGCAGTTGGAGGGGCCCTTTTGAAGCTTTCTTT
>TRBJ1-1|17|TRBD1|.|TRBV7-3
CASSLTATGTVNTEAFF
TGTGCCAGCAGCTTAACTGCCACCGGGACAGTGAACACTGAAGCTTTCTTT
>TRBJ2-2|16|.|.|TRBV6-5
CASSYSDSRYTGELFF
TGTGCCAGCAGTTACTCGGACAGCCGTTACACCGGGGAGCTGTTTTTT
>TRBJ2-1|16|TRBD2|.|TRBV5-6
CASSLGPGLAGVGQFF
TGTGCCAGCAGCTTGGGCCCGGGACTAGCGGGAGTCGGGCAGTTCTTC
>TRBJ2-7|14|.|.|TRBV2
CASSVRGSGYEQYF
TGTGCCAGCAGTGTAAGGGGGTCGGGTTACGAGCAGTACTTC
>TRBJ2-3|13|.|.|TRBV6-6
CASKGRGVDTQYF
TGTGCCAGCAAGGGCAGGGGGGTAGATACGCAGTATTTT
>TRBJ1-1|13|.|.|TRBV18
CASSTDSNTEAFF
TGTGCCAGCTCAACGGACAGCAACACTGAAGCTTTCTTT
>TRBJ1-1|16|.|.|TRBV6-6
CASSHSKGQGNTEAFF
TGTGCCAGCAGTCATTCGAAGGGGCAGGGGAACACTGAAGCTTTCTTT
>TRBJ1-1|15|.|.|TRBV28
CASSEKRVENTEAFF
TGTGCCAGCAGTGAAAAAAGAGTCGAGAACACTGAAGCTTTCTTT
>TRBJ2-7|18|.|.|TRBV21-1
CASSKAGPTGGPTYEQYF
TGTGCCAGCAGCAAAGCGGGACCGACAGGGGGGCCTACCTACGAGCAGTACTTC
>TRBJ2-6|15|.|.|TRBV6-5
CASSIDGAGANVLTF
TGTGCCAGCAGCATCGACGGAGCTGGGGCCAACGTCCTGACTTTC
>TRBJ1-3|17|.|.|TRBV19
CASSMRPGTNLGNTIYF
TGTGCCAGTAGTATGCGCCCAGGGACAAACCTCGGAAACACCATATATTTT
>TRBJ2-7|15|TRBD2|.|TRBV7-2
CASSPGGTRSYEQYF
TGTGCCAGCAGCCCGGGAGGGACCAGATCCTACGAGCAGTACTTC
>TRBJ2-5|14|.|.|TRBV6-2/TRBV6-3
CASSYMGQRETQYF
TGTGCCAGCAGTTACATGGGACAACGAGAGACCCAGTACTTC
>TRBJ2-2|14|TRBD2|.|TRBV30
CAWTAGVNTGELFF
TGTGCCTGGACGGCGGGGGTAAACACCGGGGAGCTGTTTTTT
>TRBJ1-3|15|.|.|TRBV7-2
CASTPSAGRGNTIYF
TGTGCCAGCACCCCATCGGCAGGGCGAGGAAACACCATATATTTT
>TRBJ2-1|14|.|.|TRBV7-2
CASSQATAYNEQFF
TGTGCCAGCAGCCAAGCAACCGCCTACAATGAGCAGTTCTTC
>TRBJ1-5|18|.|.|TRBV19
CASSIELSTVNSNQPQHF
TGTGCCAGTAGTATAGAACTAAGTACGGTGAATAGCAATCAGCCCCAGCATTTT
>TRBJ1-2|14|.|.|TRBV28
CASSPPQGNYGYTF
TGTGCCAGCAGTCCCCCACAGGGTAACTATGGCTACACCTTC
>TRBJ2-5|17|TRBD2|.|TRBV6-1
CASSVWTSGTTVETQYF
TGTGCCAGCAGTGTTTGGACTAGCGGGACCACGGTGGAGACCCAGTACTTC
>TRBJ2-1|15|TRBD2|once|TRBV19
CASIRTSGTYNEQFF
TGTGCCAGTATTCGGACTAGCGGGACCTACAATGAGCAGTTCTTC
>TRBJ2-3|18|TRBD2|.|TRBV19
CASRRGGSGSSGTDTQYF
TGTGCCAGTAGACGTGGGGGTAGCGGGAGCTCAGGCACAGATACGCAGTATTTT
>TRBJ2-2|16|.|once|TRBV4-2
CASSPEQGINTGELFF
TGTGCCAGCAGCCCAGAACAGGGAATTAACACCGGGGAGCTGTTTTTT
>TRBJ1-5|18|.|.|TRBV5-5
CASSLGQSARVAGQPQHF
TGTGCCAGCAGCTTGGGACAAAGCGCCAGGGTAGCAGGTCAGCCCCAGCATTTT
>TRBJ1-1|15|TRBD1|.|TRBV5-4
CASSIDSQGATEAFF
TGTGCCAGCAGCATCGATTCACAGGGGGCGACTGAAGCTTTCTTT
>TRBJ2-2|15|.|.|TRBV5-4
CASTFAGQSTGELFF
TGTGCCAGCACCTTCGCGGGACAGAGTACCGGGGAGCTGTTTTTT
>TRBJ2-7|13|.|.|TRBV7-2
CASSFLSSYEQYF
TGTGCCAGCAGCTTCCTGAGCTCCTACGAGCAGTACTTC
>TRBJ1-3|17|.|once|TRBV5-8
CASSLHLGQSLGNTIYF
TGTGCCAGCAGCTTGCATCTTGGGCAGTCCCTGGGAAACACCATATATTTT
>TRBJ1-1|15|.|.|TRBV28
CASSSPGTQNTEAFF
TGTGCCAGCAGTTCCCCCGGGACACAGAACACTGAAGCTTTCTTT
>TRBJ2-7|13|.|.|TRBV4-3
CASSLGQSYEQYF
TGCGCCAGCAGCCTAGGACAGAGCTACGAGCAGTACTTC
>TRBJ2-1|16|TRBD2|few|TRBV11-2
CASSSTGTSGSNEQFF
TGTGCCAGCAGCTCCACAGGGACTAGCGGAAGCAATGAGCAGTTCTTC
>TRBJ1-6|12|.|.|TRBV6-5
CASRAGNSPLHF
TGTGCCAGCCGAGCGGGCAATTCACCCCTCCACTTT
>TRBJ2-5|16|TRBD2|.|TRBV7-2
CASSLTSGGTQETQYF
TGTGCCAGCAGCTTGACTAGCGGGGGGACCCAAGAGACCCAGTACTTC
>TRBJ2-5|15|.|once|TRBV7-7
CASHSPDQVLETQYF
TGTGCTAGCCACAGCCCAGATCAGGTTTTGGAGACCCAGTACTTC
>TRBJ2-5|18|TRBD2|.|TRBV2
CASTQLGLAGGEKETQYF
TGTGCCAGCACCCAATTGGGACTAGCGGGGGGGGAGAAAGAGACCCAGTACTTC
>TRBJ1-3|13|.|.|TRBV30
CAWGFLSGNTIYF
TGTGCCTGGGGATTTCTCTCTGGAAACACCATATATTTT
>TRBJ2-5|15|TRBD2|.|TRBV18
CASSPRTSDQETQYF
TGTGCCAGCTCACCAAGAACTAGCGACCAAGAGACCCAGTACTTC